The 24 T cell receptor beta chains below come from one sample, sequenced in a study of PD-L1 blockade in urothelial cancer. The sample's time point: pretreatment peripheral blood. Sequenced by immunoSEQ multiplex PCR; TCRdb stores in-frame clones only, minus some. The sample includes fewer than 40,000 clones, 90% to 95% of them seen just once. The starting material was PBMCs, obtained around atezolizumab (anti-PD-L1) treatment. These receptors were collected from a woman aged 60 to 75 with urothelial cancer.

The chain joins TRBV28 to TRBJ2-7; the match to TRBD1 covers 7 bases. Germline V lookup: CDR1 MDHEN, CDR2 SYDVKM. This CDR3 contains 15 residues. With 7 bases clipped from V and 0 bases from J, the junction kept 9 bases outside the gene matches. The CDR3 DNA sequence: TGTGCCAGCACCTTCCAGGACAGGCCCTCCTACGAGCAGTACTTC. Encoded protein: CASTFQDRPSYEQYF.

This chain connects TRBV5-6 to TRBJ2-7; D may be TRBD1 (6 bases). The CDR3 runs 14 residues. The germline V gene encodes CDR1 SGHDT and CDR2 YYEEEE. V lost 4 bases to trimming and J lost 3 bases, with 14 bases between them. This chain's CDR3 is CASSLGTWDYEQYF. CDR3 DNA: TGTGCCAGCAGCCTCGGGACATGGGACTACGAGCAGTACTTC.

This rearrangement joins TRBV14 to TRBJ2-1; D unclear. CDR1 is SGHDN and CDR2 is FVKESK in the germline V gene. CDR3 length: 15 amino acids. V gave up 4 bases and J gave up 2 bases, with 12 bases separating them. CDR3 protein: CASSLIGATYNEQFF. CDR3 sequence (DNA): TGTGCCAGCAGCCTGATCGGAGCTACCTACAATGAGCAGTTCTTC.

The rearrangement joins TRBV7-2 to TRBJ2-2, with D possibly being TRBD2 (6 bases). V shed 5 bases and J shed 2 bases, with 21 bases lying between them. CDR1 SGHTA and CDR2 FQGNSA come from the germline V gene. The CDR3 contains 18 residues. In DNA, the CDR3 is TGTGCCAGCAGCCTTAGACTAACCGGGACTTTTAACACCGGGGAGCTGTTTTTT. The encoded protein is CASSLRLTGTFNTGELFF.

J is TRBJ2-5 and V is TRBV6-5; the D gene is possibly TRBD1 (6 bases). CDR3 size: 15 residues. The germline gives CDR1 MNHEY, CDR2 SVGAGI. Trimming cost V 2 bases and J 1 base, with 11 bases left between them. CDR3 region: CASSYGPGAQETQYF. Here the CDR3 DNA reads TGTGCCAGCAGTTACGGGCCAGGGGCCCAAGAGACCCAGTACTTC.

The gene calls are TRBV7-6 and TRBJ2-1, with D perhaps matching TRBD2 (6 bases). The CDR3 contains 13 residues. Germline lookup yields CDR1 SGHVS and CDR2 FNYEAQ. V dropped 6 bases and J dropped 3 bases, with 9 bases sitting between them. The CDR3 region has the DNA TGTGCCAGCAGTACGGGACTCTACAATGAGCAGTTCTTC. Translated: CASSTGLYNEQFF.

This chain connects TRBV5-6 to TRBJ2-7; 13 bases agree with TRBD2. The CDR3 length is 15 residues. Germline V gene lookup returns CDR1 SGHDT and CDR2 YYEEEE. J gave up 4 bases and V 4 bases, and 5 bases lay outside the gene matches. The CDR3 bases are TGTGCCAGCAGCCCGGGACTAGCGGGACAGTACGAGCAGTACTTC. It codes for CASSPGLAGQYEQYF.

The CDR3 region is CASTPGSSYNSPLHF. CDR3 sequence (DNA): TGTGCCAGCACCCCCGGGAGCTCCTATAATTCACCCCTCCACTTT. The chain carries TRBV6-6 and TRBJ1-6, with D unresolved. V dropped 7 bases and J dropped 0 bases, with 10 bases sitting between them. The CDR3 has 15 residues. Germline CDR1 MNHNY, CDR2 SVGAGI (reference sequence).

V usage is TRBV6-1 and J usage is TRBJ2-7; tentative D call: TRBD1 (6 bases). Trimming took 2 bases from V and 4 from J, leaving 18 bases between them. Germline assignment: CDR1 MNHNS and CDR2 SASEGT. The CDR3 consists of 16 residues. CDR3 in DNA: TGTGCCAGCAGTGAACAGCCGGGCAGGGGATTATACGAGCAGTACTTC. Amino acids: CASSEQPGRGLYEQYF.

CDR3: CASSPGTGVAKNIQYF. The CDR3, as DNA: TGTGCCAGCAGCCCGGGGACAGGGGTAGCCAAAAACATTCAGTACTTC. The rearrangement uses TRBV7-9 and TRBJ2-4, with 10 bases identical to TRBD1. Germline V gene lookup returns CDR1 SEHNR and CDR2 FQNEAQ (reference sequence). The V segment lost 5 bases and the J segment 0 bases; nucleotides outside the gene matches: 4. CDR3 length equals 16 residues.

The chain carries TRBV5-5 and TRBJ1-2; 8 bases match TRBD1. This CDR3 is 15 amino acids long. CDR1 SGHKS and CDR2 YYEKEE come from the germline V gene (reference sequence). Losses at the gene ends were 6 bases for V and 6 bases for J; bases not matched to a gene: 13. The CDR3, as DNA: TGTGCCAGCATCAATGAGGGCAGGGGGCTGAATGGCTACACCTTC. It specifies CASINEGRGLNGYTF. The full variable domain, in which reference TRBV5-5 and TRBJ1-2 provide the parts outside the CDR3, is DAGVTQSPTHLIKTRGQQVTLRCSPISGHKSVSWYQQVLGQGPQFIFQYYEKEERGRGNFPDRFSARQFPNYSSELNVNALLLGDSALYLCASINEGRGLNGYTFGSGTRLTVV.

The chain combines TRBV28 with TRBJ2-7, with 9 positions matching TRBD1. The V segment lost 6 bases and the J segment 4 bases; nucleotides outside the gene matches: 10. The CDR3 is 15 amino acids. Per the germline V gene, CDR1 is MDHEN and CDR2 is SYDVKM. As DNA, the CDR3 is TGTGCCAGCAGCTGGTTGGGACAGGGTTCTTACGAGCAGTACTTC. Its translation is CASSWLGQGSYEQYF. Combining the CDR3 with reference TRBV28 and TRBJ2-7 gives the whole variable domain DVKVTQSSRYLVKRTGEKVFLECVQDMDHENMFWYRQDPGLGLRLIYFSYDVKMKEKGDIPEGYSVSREKKERFSLILESASTNQTSMYLCASSWLGQGSYEQYFGPGTRLTVT.

The rearrangement joins TRBV28 to TRBJ2-7; 10 bases are shared with TRBD2. Germline CDR1 is MDHEN and CDR2 is SYDVKM. The trim removed 10 bases at V and 2 bases at J, leaving 8 bases unmatched. This CDR3 contains 14 residues. CDR3 sequence reads: CATGSGRPPYEQYF. The CDR3 DNA sequence: TGTGCCACCGGTAGCGGGAGGCCCCCCTACGAGCAGTACTTC.

This chain joins TRBV27 and TRBJ1-1; 11 bases match TRBD1. Trimming took 6 bases from V and 6 from J; bases not matched to a gene: 18. This CDR3 has 18 residues. Germline V gene sequence: CDR1 MNHEY, CDR2 SMNVEV (reference sequence). DNA for the CDR3: TGTGCCAGCAGCCGCGGGACAGGGGGGAGTCCAGCCCACGCTGAAGCTTTCTTT. This translates into CASSRGTGGSPAHAEAFF.

Comments on this clone: Other DNA sequences in this specimen translate into the identical CDR3. The chain joins TRBV5-5 to TRBJ2-2, with D unresolved. The CDR3 has 15 residues. The germline V gene encodes CDR1 SGHKS and CDR2 YYEKEE (reference sequence). The ends were cut back, 2 bases at V and 1 base at J, with 9 bases in the middle. The chain's CDR3 is CASSFGRRNTGELFF. DNA of the CDR3: TGTGCCAGCAGCTTTGGGCGAAGGAACACCGGGGAGCTGTTTTTT.

The gene calls are TRBV10-2 and TRBJ2-5, with TRBD2 as a possible D gene (5 bases). The CDR3 is 12 residues long. The germline V gene has CDR1 WSHSY and CDR2 SAAADI. Trimming left V 5 bases short and J 5 bases short, with 9 bases between. CDR3 in DNA: TGCGCCAGCAGTCCTCGGAGGGAGACCCAGTACTTC. Its protein is CASSPRRETQYF.

The chain uses TRBV5-1 and TRBJ1-5; weak D call: TRBD1 (5 bases). The germline V and J ends were trimmed by 1 base and 7 bases, with 6 bases remaining between them. Germline CDR1 and CDR2: SGHRS and YFSETQ. This CDR3 region has 12 residues. CDR3 residues: CASSLWGQPQHF. CDR3 nucleotide sequence: TGCGCCAGCAGCTTGTGGGGCCAGCCCCAGCATTTT.

As regards this clone: One end of the junction is discordant with germline, which a read error may explain. Other nucleotide sequences from this sample produce the same CDR3. DNA for the CDR3: TGTGCCACCAGCAGAGATCGGGGTCCGCAGTATTTC. Translating it yields CATSRDRGPQYF. This chain connects TRBV15 to TRBJ2-7; a possible D gene is TRBD2 (5 bases). This CDR3 comprises 12 residues. CDR1 and CDR2 from the germline V gene are LNHNV and YYDKDF (reference sequence).

The chain carries TRBV28 and TRBJ2-5; weak D call: TRBD1 (6 bases). Germline loops: CDR1 MDHEN, CDR2 SYDVKM. The CDR3 contains 14 residues. V was clipped by 6 bases and J by 4 bases, with 15 bases between them. DNA of the CDR3: TGTGCCAGCAGCACCCCCAGGGGCGTAGAGACCCAGTACTTC. This translates into CASSTPRGVETQYF.

The V gene is TRBV5-4, the J gene TRBJ2-1; 9 nucleotides line up with TRBD1. The CDR3 consists of 15 residues. Germline assignment: CDR1 SGHNT and CDR2 YYREEE (reference sequence). Trimming at V came to 5 bases and at J to 2 bases, leaving 5 bases not matched to a gene. The CDR3 DNA sequence: TGTGCCAGCAGGGTGGACAGGGGCACCTACAATGAGCAGTTCTTC. Protein sequence: CASRVDRGTYNEQFF.

The rearrangement uses TRBV6-5 and TRBJ2-2; no reliable D call. The V gene's germline CDR1 is MNHEY and CDR2 SVGAGI. V lost 7 bases and J lost 2, with 14 bases in between. The CDR3 consists of 15 residues. CDR3 sequence (DNA): TGTGCCAGCAACCCCCCGACTCTAAACACCGGGGAGCTGTTTTTT. Protein product: CASNPPTLNTGELFF.

This chain uses TRBV28 with TRBJ2-5, with 8 bases that match TRBD2. CDR3 size: 18 residues. Germline values: CDR1 MDHEN, CDR2 SYDVKM. V shed 2 bases, J shed 5 bases, and the junction held 16 bases outside the gene matches. The CDR3 protein is CASSLRGASGLGVETQYF. DNA of the CDR3: TGTGCCAGCAGTTTAAGGGGGGCTAGCGGGCTGGGGGTTGAGACCCAGTACTTC. Supplemented by reference TRBV28 and TRBJ2-5, the full variable domain reads DVKVTQSSRYLVKRTGEKVFLECVQDMDHENMFWYRQDPGLGLRLIYFSYDVKMKEKGDIPEGYSVSREKKERFSLILESASTNQTSMYLCASSLRGASGLGVETQYFGPGTRLLVL.

The CDR3 region has the DNA TGCGCCAGCAGCCACGATACTAGCGGGAGCTACGAGCAGTACTTC. Translating gives CASSHDTSGSYEQYF. The chain recombines TRBV4-3 with TRBJ2-7; 11 bases are a match to TRBD2. Germline lookup yields CDR1 LGHNA and CDR2 YSLEER. V lost 3 bases to trimming and J lost 3 bases; unmatched junction nucleotides: 4. The CDR3 totals 15 residues.

This clone has only one observation. The J gene is TRBJ2-1, the V gene TRBV7-9; the match to TRBD2 covers 10 bases. This CDR3 is 16 amino acids long. Germline-derived CDR1 and CDR2 are SEHNR and FQNEAQ (reference sequence). J was trimmed by 6 bases and V by 2 bases; bases with no gene match: 7. CDR3 sequence reads: CASSLLGLAGGNEQFF. The DNA for the CDR3 is TGTGCCAGCAGCTTATTAGGGTTAGCGGGAGGCAATGAGCAGTTCTTC.